Described below is a single TCR beta chain sequence and its context. Its antigen is currently unknown. V gave up 2 bases and J gave up 6 bases, with 10 bases separating them. CDR3 length: 13 amino acids. Per germline, CDR1 MDHEN and CDR2 SYDVKM. The table came from immunoSEQ multiplex PCR; TCRdb's copy has only in-frame clones and leaves some out. The sample has about 82,000 clones, roughly 85% seen once. This entry comes from a study of OX40 agonist ivuxolimab in advanced cancers. Across the whole study: Six ivuxolimab dose levels, 0.01 to 10 mg/kg, were given intravenously every 2 weeks. Subjects had a mean age of approximately 60 years, with a range of roughly 23 to 79; almost 85% were male. Study findings and constraints: Clonal expansion from baseline to week 6 occurred in both CD4+ and CD8+ T cells.

The V and J genes are TRBV28 and TRBJ1-2; a possible D gene is TRBD1 (5 bases). The TCR sequence derives from an adult with an advanced solid tumor such as melanoma, head and neck, liver or kidney cancer. Sequencing was performed on CD4+ or CD8+ T cells sorted from blood, taken in a trial of the OX40 agonist ivuxolimab. The CDR3 coding sequence is TGTGCCAGCAGTTTAAGGGCAGGGAATGGCTACACCTTC. The encoded protein is CASSLRAGNGYTF.